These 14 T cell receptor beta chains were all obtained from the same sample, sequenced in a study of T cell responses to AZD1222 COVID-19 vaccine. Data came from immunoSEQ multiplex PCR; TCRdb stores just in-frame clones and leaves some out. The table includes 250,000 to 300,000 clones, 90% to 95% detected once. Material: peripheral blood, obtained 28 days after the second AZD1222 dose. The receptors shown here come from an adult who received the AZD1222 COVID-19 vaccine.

The CDR3, as DNA: TGCAGTGCTAGTCAGGGGATAAACTATGGCTACACCTTC. Protein sequence: CSASQGINYGYTF. V and J are TRBV20-1 and TRBJ1-2, with D possibly TRBD1 on 6 matching bases. The germline V gene has CDR1 DFQATT and CDR2 SNEGSKA (reference sequence). CDR3 length: 13 residues. The V gene lost 3 bases and the J gene lost 2 bases, with 10 bases spanning the gap.

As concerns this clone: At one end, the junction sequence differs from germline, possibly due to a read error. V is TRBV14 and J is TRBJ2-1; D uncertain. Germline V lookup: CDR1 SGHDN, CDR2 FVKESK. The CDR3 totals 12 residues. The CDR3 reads CASGHASGCWFF. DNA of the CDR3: TGTGCCAGCGGCCACGCCTCAGGTTGTTGGTTCTTC. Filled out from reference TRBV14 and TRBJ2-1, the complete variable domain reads EAGVTQFPSHSVIEKGQTVTLRCDPISGHDNLYWYRRVMGKEIKFLLHFVKESKQDESGMPNNRFLAERTGGTYSTLKVQPAELEDSGVYFCASGHASGCWFFGPGTRLTVL.

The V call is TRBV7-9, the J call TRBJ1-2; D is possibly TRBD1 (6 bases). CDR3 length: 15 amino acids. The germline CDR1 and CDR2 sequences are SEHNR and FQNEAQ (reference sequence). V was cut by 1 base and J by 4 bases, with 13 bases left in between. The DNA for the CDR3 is TGTGCCAGCAGCTTAGGGGCAGGGGAAGCCTATGGCTACACCTTC. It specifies CASSLGAGEAYGYTF.

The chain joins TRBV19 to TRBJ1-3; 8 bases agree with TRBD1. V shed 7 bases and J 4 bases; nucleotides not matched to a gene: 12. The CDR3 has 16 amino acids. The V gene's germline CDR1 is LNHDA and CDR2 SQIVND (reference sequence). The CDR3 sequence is CASKGQGDFVGNTIYF. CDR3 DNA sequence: TGTGCCAGTAAAGGACAGGGAGACTTCGTGGGAAACACCATATATTTT.

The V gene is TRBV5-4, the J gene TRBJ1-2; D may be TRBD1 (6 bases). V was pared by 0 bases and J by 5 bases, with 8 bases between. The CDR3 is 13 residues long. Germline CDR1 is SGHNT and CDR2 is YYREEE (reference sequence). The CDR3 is CASSLEGGYGYTF. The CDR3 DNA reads TGTGCCAGCAGCTTGGAAGGGGGTTATGGCTACACCTTC.

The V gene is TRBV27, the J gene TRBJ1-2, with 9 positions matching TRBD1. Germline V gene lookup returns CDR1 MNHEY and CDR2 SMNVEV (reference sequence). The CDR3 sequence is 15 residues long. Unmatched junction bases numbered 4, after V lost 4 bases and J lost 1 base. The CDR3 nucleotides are TGTGCCAGCAGTTGGGGACAGGGCGGTAACTATGGCTACACCTTC. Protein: CASSWGQGGNYGYTF.

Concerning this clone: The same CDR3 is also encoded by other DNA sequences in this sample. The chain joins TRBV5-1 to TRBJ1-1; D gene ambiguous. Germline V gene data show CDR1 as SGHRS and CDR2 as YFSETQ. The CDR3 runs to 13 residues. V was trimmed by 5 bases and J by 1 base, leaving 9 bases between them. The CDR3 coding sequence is TGCGCCAGCAGTCTAGACACGAACACTGAAGCTTTCTTT. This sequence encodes CASSLDTNTEAFF.

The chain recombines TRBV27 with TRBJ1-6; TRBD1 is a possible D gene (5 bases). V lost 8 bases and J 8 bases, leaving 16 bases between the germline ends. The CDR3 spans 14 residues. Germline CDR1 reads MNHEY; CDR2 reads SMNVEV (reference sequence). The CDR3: CASGRDSSHSPLHF. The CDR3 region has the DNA TGTGCCAGCGGGCGGGACTCTTCTCATTCACCCCTCCACTTT.

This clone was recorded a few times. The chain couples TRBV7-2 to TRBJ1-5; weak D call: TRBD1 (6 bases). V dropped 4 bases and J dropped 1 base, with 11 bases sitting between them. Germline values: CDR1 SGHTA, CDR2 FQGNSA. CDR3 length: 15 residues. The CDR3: CASSSLTGSNQPQHF. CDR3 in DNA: TGTGCCAGCAGCTCCCTCACAGGGAGCAATCAGCCCCAGCATTTT.

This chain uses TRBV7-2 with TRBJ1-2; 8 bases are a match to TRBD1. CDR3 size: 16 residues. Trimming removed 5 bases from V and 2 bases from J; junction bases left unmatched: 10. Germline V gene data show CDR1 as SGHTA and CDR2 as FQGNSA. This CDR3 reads CASSGGQAGWNYGYTF. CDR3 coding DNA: TGTGCCAGCAGCGGGGGACAGGCGGGTTGGAACTATGGCTACACCTTC.

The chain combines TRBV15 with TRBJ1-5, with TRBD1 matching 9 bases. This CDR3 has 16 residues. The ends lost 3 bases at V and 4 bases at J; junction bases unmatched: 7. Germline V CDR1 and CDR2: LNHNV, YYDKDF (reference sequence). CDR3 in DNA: TGTGCCACCAGCAGCGACAGGGGGAAGATAAATCAGCCCCAGCATTTT. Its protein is CATSSDRGKINQPQHF.

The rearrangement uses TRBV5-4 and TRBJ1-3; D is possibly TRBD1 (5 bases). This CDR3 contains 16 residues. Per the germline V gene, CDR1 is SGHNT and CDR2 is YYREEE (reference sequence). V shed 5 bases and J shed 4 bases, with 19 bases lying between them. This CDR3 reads CASSQTPGGTGNTIYF. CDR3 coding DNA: TGTGCCAGCAGTCAAACCCCGGGGGGAACGGGAAACACCATATATTTT.

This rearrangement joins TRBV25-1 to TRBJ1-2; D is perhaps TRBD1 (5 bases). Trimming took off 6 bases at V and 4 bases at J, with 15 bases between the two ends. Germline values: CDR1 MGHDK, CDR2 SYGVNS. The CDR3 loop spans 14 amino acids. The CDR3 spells CASSPRGDLYGYTF. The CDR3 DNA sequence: TGTGCCAGCAGCCCCCGGGGGGACCTCTATGGCTACACCTTC.

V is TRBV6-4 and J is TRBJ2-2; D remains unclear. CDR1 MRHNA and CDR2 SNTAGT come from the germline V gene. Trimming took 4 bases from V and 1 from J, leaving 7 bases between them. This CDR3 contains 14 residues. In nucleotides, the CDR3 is TGTGCCAGCAGTGCGCGAGTGAACACCGGGGAGCTGTTTTTT. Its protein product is CASSARVNTGELFF.